This TCR beta chain was identified in a study of T cell changes during pregnancy in multiple sclerosis. This clone came up once. The protocol was immunoSEQ multiplex PCR, while the TCRdb copy is restricted to in-frame clones and leaves out a portion. The data hold about 70,000 clones, with around nine tenths observed a single time. Sequenced material: peripheral blood, taken in the second trimester of pregnancy. The sequence was collected from a female donor in good health, enrolled as a control in a pregnancy study.

CDR3 residues: CASSLGGVSTDTQYF. CDR3 nucleotide sequence: TGCGCCAGCAGCTTGGGGGGGGTTAGCACAGATACGCAGTATTTT. The V call is TRBV5-1, the J call TRBJ2-3, with D perhaps TRBD2 (6 bases). Trimming stripped 0 bases from V and 0 bases from J, with 8 bases between. This CDR3 is built from 15 residues. CDR1 is SGHRS, CDR2 YFSETQ, per germline.